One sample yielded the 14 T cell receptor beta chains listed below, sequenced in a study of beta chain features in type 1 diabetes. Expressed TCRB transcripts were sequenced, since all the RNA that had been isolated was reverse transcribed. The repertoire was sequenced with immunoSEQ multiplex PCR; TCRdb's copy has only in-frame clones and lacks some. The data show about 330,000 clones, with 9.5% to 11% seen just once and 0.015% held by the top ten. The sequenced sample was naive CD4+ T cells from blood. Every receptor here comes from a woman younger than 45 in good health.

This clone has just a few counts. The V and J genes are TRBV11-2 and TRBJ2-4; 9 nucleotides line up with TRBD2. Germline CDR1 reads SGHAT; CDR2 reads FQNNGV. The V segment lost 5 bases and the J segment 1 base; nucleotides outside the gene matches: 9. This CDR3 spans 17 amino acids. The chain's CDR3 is CASSPSGDTWAKNIQYF. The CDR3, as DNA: TGTGCCAGCAGCCCTAGCGGGGACACTTGGGCCAAAAACATTCAGTACTTC.

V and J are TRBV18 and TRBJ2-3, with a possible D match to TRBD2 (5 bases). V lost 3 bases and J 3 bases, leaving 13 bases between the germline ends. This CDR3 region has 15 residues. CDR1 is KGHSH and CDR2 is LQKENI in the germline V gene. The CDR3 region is CASSPNSGGTDTQYF. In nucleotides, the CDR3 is TGTGCCAGCTCACCCAACAGTGGAGGTACAGATACGCAGTATTTT.

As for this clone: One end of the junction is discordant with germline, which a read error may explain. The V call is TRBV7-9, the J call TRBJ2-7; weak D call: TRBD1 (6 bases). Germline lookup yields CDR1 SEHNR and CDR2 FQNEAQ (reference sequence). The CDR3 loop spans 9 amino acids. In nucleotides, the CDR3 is TGTGCCAGCAGCTTAAGGGGGAATTTC. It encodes CASSLRGNF.

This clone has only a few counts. CDR3 sequence: CASRLSGPKNIQYF. DNA of the CDR3: TGTGCCAGTAGGCTCAGTGGTCCCAAAAACATTCAGTACTTC. This chain uses TRBV19 with TRBJ2-4; D remains ambiguous. Trimming took off 6 bases at V and 2 bases at J, with 11 bases between the two ends. Germline V lookup: CDR1 LNHDA, CDR2 SQIVND (reference sequence). CDR3 size: 14 residues.

The CDR3: CASSLAGGPDEQFF. CDR3 nucleotides: TGCGCCAGCAGCTTAGCGGGAGGGCCCGATGAGCAGTTCTTC. The V and J genes are TRBV5-1 and TRBJ2-1; 10 bases align to TRBD2. This CDR3 is 14 amino acids long. V lost 2 bases to trimming and J lost 8 bases; unmatched junction nucleotides: 4. In germline, CDR1 is SGHRS, CDR2 YFSETQ.

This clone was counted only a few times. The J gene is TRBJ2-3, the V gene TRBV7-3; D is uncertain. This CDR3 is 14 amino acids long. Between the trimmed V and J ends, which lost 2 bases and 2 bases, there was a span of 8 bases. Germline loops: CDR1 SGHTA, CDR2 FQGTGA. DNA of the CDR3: TGTGCCAGCAGCTTAGCTACAGCCACAGATACGCAGTATTTT. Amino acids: CASSLATATDTQYF.

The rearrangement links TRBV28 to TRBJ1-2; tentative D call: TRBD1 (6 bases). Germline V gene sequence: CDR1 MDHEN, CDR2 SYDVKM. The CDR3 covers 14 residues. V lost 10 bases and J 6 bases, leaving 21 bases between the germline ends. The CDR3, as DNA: TGTGCCAATCCCCAGGGGCGAGAGGGCGATGGCTACACCTTC. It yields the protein CANPQGREGDGYTF.

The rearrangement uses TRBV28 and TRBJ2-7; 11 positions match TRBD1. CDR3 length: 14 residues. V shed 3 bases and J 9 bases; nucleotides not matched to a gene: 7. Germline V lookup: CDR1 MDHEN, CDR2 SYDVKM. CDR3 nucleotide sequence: TGTGCCAGCAGTTTCGAGGACAGGGGGCGCGGGCAGTACTTC. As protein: CASSFEDRGRGQYF.

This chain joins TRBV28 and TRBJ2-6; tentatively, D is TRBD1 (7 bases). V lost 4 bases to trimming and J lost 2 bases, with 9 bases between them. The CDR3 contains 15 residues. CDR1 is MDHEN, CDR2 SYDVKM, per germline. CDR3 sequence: CASSSRGAGANVLTF. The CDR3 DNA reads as TGTGCCAGCAGTTCCAGGGGGGCTGGGGCCAACGTCCTGACTTTC.

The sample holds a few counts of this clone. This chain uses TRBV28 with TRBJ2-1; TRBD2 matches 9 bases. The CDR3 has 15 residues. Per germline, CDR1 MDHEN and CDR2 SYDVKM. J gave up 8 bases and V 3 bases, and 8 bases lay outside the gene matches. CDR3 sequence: CASSFSASGVDEQFF. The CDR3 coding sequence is TGTGCCAGCAGTTTCTCGGCTAGCGGGGTAGATGAGCAGTTCTTC.

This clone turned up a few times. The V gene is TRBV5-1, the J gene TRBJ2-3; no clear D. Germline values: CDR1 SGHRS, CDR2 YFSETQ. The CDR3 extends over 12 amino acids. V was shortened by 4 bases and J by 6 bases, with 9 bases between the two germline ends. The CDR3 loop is CASSPSGDTQYF. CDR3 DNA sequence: TGCGCCAGCAGCCCTTCCGGGGATACGCAGTATTTT.

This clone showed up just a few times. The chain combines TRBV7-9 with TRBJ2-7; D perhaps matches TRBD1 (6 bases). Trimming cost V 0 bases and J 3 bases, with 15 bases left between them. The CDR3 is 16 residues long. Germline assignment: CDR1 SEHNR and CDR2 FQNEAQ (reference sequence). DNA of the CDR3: TGTGCCAGCAGCTTAGCCGGGACAAACTCTTACTACGAGCAGTACTTC. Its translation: CASSLAGTNSYYEQYF.

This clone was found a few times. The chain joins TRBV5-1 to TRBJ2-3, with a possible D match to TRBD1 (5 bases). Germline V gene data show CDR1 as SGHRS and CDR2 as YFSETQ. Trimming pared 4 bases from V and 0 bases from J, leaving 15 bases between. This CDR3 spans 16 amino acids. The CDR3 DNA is TGCGCCAGCAGCCGAATCGAACACAGGAGCACAGATACGCAGTATTTT. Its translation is CASSRIEHRSTDTQYF.

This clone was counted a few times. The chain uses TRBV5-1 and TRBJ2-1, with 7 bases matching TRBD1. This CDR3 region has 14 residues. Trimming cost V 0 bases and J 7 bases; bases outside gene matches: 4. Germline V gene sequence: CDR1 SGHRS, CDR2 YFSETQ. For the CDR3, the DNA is TGCGCCAGCAGCTTGGGACAGGGTGTAAATGAGCAGTTCTTC. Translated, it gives CASSLGQGVNEQFF.